What follows are 28 T cell receptor beta chains derived from one specimen sequenced in a study of OX40 agonist ivuxolimab in advanced cancers. Receptor amplification or capture employed the immunoSEQ multiplex PCR assay. TCRdb obtained this table from immuneACCESS and retained in-frame rearrangements with V and J assigned. These tables miss some clones; where compared with another copy, unresolved V genes account for less than half of the shortfall, and the remainder is unexplained. The sample includes some 100,000 clones, with 90% to 95% observed a single time. The leading ten clones occupy about 2.4% of the sample. This material consisted of CD4+ or CD8+ T cells sorted from blood, taken in a trial of the OX40 agonist ivuxolimab. These receptors all come from an adult with an advanced solid tumor such as melanoma, head and neck, liver or kidney cancer.

The DNA for the CDR3 is TGTGCCAGCAGGGAACGACAGGGATATGAAAAACTGTTTTTT. Protein product: CASRERQGYEKLFF. The chain has TRBV28 and TRBJ1-4, with 7 bases lining up with TRBD1. Per the germline V gene, CDR1 is MDHEN and CDR2 is SYDVKM. After removal of 6 bases from V and 6 bases from J, the junction contained 7 bases not matched to a gene. CDR3 length: 14 amino acids.

This chain connects TRBV4-3 to TRBJ1-6, with a tentative D call TRBD1 (6 bases). This CDR3 spans 18 amino acids. Germline assignment: CDR1 LGHNA and CDR2 YSLEER. The ends were cut back, 3 bases at V and 4 bases at J, with 19 bases in the middle. In nucleotides, the CDR3 is TGCGCCAGCAGCCATGCCCGGGACATAGTAAATTATAATTCACCCCTCCACTTT. Translated, it gives CASSHARDIVNYNSPLHF.

This chain joins TRBV12-5 and TRBJ2-7; possibly TRBD1 for D (6 bases). Trimming took 3 bases from V and 2 from J, leaving 8 bases between them. Germline-derived CDR1 and CDR2 are LGHNT and FRNRAP. This CDR3 contains 13 residues. The CDR3 DNA reads as TGTGCTAGTGGTTTAGGGACACCCTACGAGCAGTACTTC. Protein product: CASGLGTPYEQYF.

The CDR3 sequence is CASSEREQGAAFF. The CDR3 bases are TGCGCCAGCAGTGAACGTGAACAGGGGGCGGCTTTCTTT. The chain has TRBV10-1 and TRBJ1-1; 9 nucleotides match TRBD1. V was clipped by 3 bases and J by 11 bases; unmatched bases: 7. The germline gives CDR1 WNHNN, CDR2 SYGVQD (reference sequence). This CDR3 comprises 13 residues.

The V and J genes are TRBV9 and TRBJ2-7, with D tentatively TRBD1 (5 bases). Trimming removed 4 bases from V and 1 base from J, with 12 bases in between. This CDR3 spans 14 amino acids. The germline CDR1 and CDR2 sequences are SGDLS and YYNGEE. The CDR3 sequence: CASSLGLESYEQYF. DNA of the CDR3: TGTGCCAGCAGCTTGGGGCTAGAGTCCTACGAGCAGTACTTC.

The count of this clone is one. The chain links TRBV10-3 to TRBJ1-1; D is possibly TRBD1 (5 bases). Germline V gene sequence: CDR1 ENHRY, CDR2 SYGVKD. The CDR3 runs 15 residues. Trimming took 0 bases from V and 1 from J, leaving 9 bases between them. The CDR3 DNA reads as TGTGCCATCAGTGAGTCGGGGAGGGGGAACACTGAAGCTTTCTTT. It yields the protein CAISESGRGNTEAFF.

This clone was seen once. The chain combines TRBV27 with TRBJ2-2, with unresolved D. The germline V gene has CDR1 MNHEY and CDR2 SMNVEV (reference sequence). Trimming stripped 5 bases from V and 4 bases from J, with 5 bases between. CDR3 length: 12 residues. In nucleotides, the CDR3 is TGTGCCAGCAGTACGATCACCGGGGAGCTGTTTTTT. This encodes CASSTITGELFF.

Only one count was recorded for this clone. The chain carries TRBV9 and TRBJ1-3, with D unclear. This CDR3 is 12 amino acids long. CDR1 and CDR2 from the germline V gene are SGDLS and YYNGEE. V was trimmed by 4 bases and J by 8 bases, leaving 10 bases between them. CDR3 region: CASSPFKDTIYF. As DNA, the CDR3 is TGTGCCAGCAGCCCTTTCAAGGACACCATATATTTT. The full variable domain, completed using reference TRBV9 and TRBJ1-3, is DSGVTQTPKHLITATGQRVTLRCSPRSGDLSVYWYQQSLDQGLQFLIQYYNGEERAKGNILERFSAQQFPDLHSELNLSSLELGDSALYFCASSPFKDTIYFGEGSWLTVV.

This chain joins TRBV13 and TRBJ1-1; unclear D gene. CDR1 PRHDT and CDR2 FYEKMQ come from the germline V gene (reference sequence). The CDR3 covers 13 residues. Trimming cost V 0 bases and J 2 bases, with 4 bases left between them. The CDR3 spells CASSLGINTEAFF. The DNA of the CDR3 is TGTGCCAGCAGCTTAGGCATCAACACTGAAGCTTTCTTT.

The genes are TRBV13 and TRBJ1-4; D gene uncertain. The V and J ends lost 6 bases and 0 bases respectively, with 8 bases between them. This CDR3 has 14 residues. The germline V gene has CDR1 PRHDT and CDR2 FYEKMQ (reference sequence). The CDR3 nucleotides are TGTGCCAGCAGTCGGACGGCAACTAATGAAAAACTGTTTTTT. This gives the protein CASSRTATNEKLFF.

V gene TRBV6-5 combines with J gene TRBJ1-2; TRBD1 might be the D (5 bases). CDR3 length: 15 residues. Trimming left V 5 bases short and J 9 bases short, with 22 bases between. Germline V gene data show CDR1 as MNHEY and CDR2 as SVGAGI. DNA of the CDR3: TGTGCCAGCAGTCCCTCACACGGCGGACACCACCGCTACACCTTC. Translation gives CASSPSHGGHHRYTF.

This clone was observed a single time. The J gene is TRBJ2-3, the V gene TRBV9; D is undetermined. CDR3 size: 13 residues. CDR1 SGDLS and CDR2 YYNGEE come from the germline V gene. V lost 3 bases and J lost 0, with 5 bases in between. CDR3 sequence: CASSAFSTDTQYF. The DNA for the CDR3 is TGTGCCAGCAGCGCCTTTAGCACAGATACGCAGTATTTT.

The V gene is TRBV7-2, the J gene TRBJ1-2; no reliable D call. CDR1 is SGHTA, CDR2 FQGNSA, per germline. The CDR3 totals 14 residues. V was pared by 4 bases and J by 6 bases, with 15 bases between. For the CDR3, the DNA is TGTGCCAGCAGCTCAGAGCCACCTGGGGATGGCTACACCTTC. The encoded protein is CASSSEPPGDGYTF.

The rearrangement uses TRBV5-6 and TRBJ2-3, with 8 bases aligning to TRBD2. Germline values: CDR1 SGHDT, CDR2 YYEEEE. The trim removed 5 bases at V and 3 bases at J, leaving 5 bases unmatched. The CDR3 loop spans 14 amino acids. The CDR3 here is CASSFGRGTDTQYF. For the CDR3, the DNA is TGTGCCAGCAGTTTCGGGAGGGGAACAGATACGCAGTATTTT. The full variable domain, its missing parts supplied by reference TRBV5-6 and TRBJ2-3, is DAGVTQSPTHLIKTRGQQVTLRCSPKSGHDTVSWYQQALGQGPQFIFQYYEEEERQRGNFPDRFSGHQFPNYSSELNVNALLLGDSALYLCASSFGRGTDTQYFGPGTRLTVL.

This chain links TRBV11-2 with TRBJ2-2; D perhaps matches TRBD2 (5 bases). This CDR3 contains 16 residues. Germline loops: CDR1 SGHAT, CDR2 FQNNGV. V gave up 0 bases and J gave up 3 bases, with 11 bases separating them. CDR3 region: CASSLESGWYTGELFF. CDR3 in DNA: TGTGCCAGCAGCTTAGAGTCGGGGTGGTACACCGGGGAGCTGTTTTTT.

V and J are TRBV13 and TRBJ2-3; 7 bases are a match to TRBD2. V was clipped by 5 bases and J by 2 bases; unmatched bases: 10. Germline CDR1 and CDR2: PRHDT and FYEKMQ (reference sequence). The CDR3 length is 16 residues. CDR3 amino acids: CASSPLEGGTTDTQYF. The CDR3 DNA reads TGTGCCAGCAGCCCCTTGGAGGGAGGGACCACAGATACGCAGTATTTT.

This clone has just one count. The chain has TRBV27 and TRBJ2-2; maybe TRBD1 (6 bases). CDR1 is MNHEY, CDR2 SMNVEV, per germline (reference sequence). The CDR3 sequence is 15 residues long. V lost 6 bases to trimming and J lost 6 bases, with 17 bases between them. DNA of the CDR3: TGTGCCAGCAGGCCTGACAGGCGCCCCCCCGGGGAGCTGTTTTTT. It codes for CASRPDRRPPGELFF.

The chain employs TRBV4-2 and TRBJ1-2; D unresolved. Germline CDR1 is LGHNA and CDR2 is YNFKEQ. CDR3 size: 15 residues. V was cut by 4 bases and J by 2 bases, with 14 bases left in between. The CDR3 sequence: CASSPPQNDNYGYTF. The CDR3 DNA sequence: TGTGCCAGCAGCCCCCCCCAGAATGACAACTATGGCTACACCTTC.

This chain uses TRBV30 with TRBJ1-5; D remains ambiguous. Germline V lookup: CDR1 GTSNPN, CDR2 SVGIG (reference sequence). The CDR3 has 14 residues. The V end was cut by 2 bases, the J end by 0 bases, with 8 bases between. This CDR3 reads CAWSLGRSNQPQHF. Here the CDR3 DNA reads TGTGCCTGGAGTCTCGGACGTAGCAATCAGCCCCAGCATTTT.

The J gene is TRBJ1-4, the V gene TRBV5-6, with a weak D call TRBD1 (6 bases). This CDR3 region has 13 residues. Trimming took off 0 bases at V and 8 bases at J, with 8 bases between the two ends. Germline values: CDR1 SGHDT, CDR2 YYEEEE. The CDR3 DNA reads TGTGCCAGCAGCTTGGGAACAGGGGAAAAACTGTTTTTT. Its translation is CASSLGTGEKLFF.

This clone has a single count. This rearrangement joins TRBV9 to TRBJ2-1, with a weak D call TRBD2 (5 bases). The CDR3 consists of 14 residues. Germline V gene sequence: CDR1 SGDLS, CDR2 YYNGEE. The CDR3 DNA sequence: TGTACCTCCTCAACCCCCAGCGGTCACAATGAGCAGTTCTTC. Translation gives CTSSTPSGHNEQFF.

This clone was seen a single time. V usage is TRBV2 and J usage is TRBJ2-7; 11 bases match TRBD1. J was trimmed by 4 bases and V by 2 bases; bases with no gene match: 1. Germline CDR1 is SNHLY and CDR2 is FYNNEI. This CDR3 contains 14 residues. CDR3 sequence reads: CASSERDRGYEQYF. CDR3 nucleotides: TGTGCCAGCAGTGAAAGGGACAGGGGGTACGAGCAGTACTTC.

CDR3 residues: CASSIGGHEQYF. CDR3 bases: TGTGCCAGCAGTATCGGGGGCCACGAGCAGTACTTC. The chain joins TRBV27 to TRBJ2-7; D possibly matches TRBD1 or TRBD2 (6 bases each). Trimming removed 5 bases at V and 5 bases at J, with 10 bases between. This CDR3 contains 12 residues. Germline V lookup: CDR1 MNHEY, CDR2 SMNVEV (reference sequence).

This chain links TRBV14 with TRBJ1-6; 7 nucleotides align to TRBD1. V was pared by 1 base and J by 7 bases, with 4 bases of the junction left unmatched. Looked up from germline, CDR1 is SGHDN and CDR2 is FVKESK. The CDR3 sequence is 15 residues long. The CDR3 DNA reads TGTGCCAGCAGCCAAGTCGACAGGGCCAATTCACCCCTCCACTTT. It codes for CASSQVDRANSPLHF.

This clone was detected only a few times. The chain employs TRBV19 and TRBJ1-2; 7 nucleotides line up with TRBD1. The junction had 9 bases not matched to a gene; V was cut back by 9 bases and J by 8 bases. Germline V CDR1 and CDR2: LNHDA, SQIVND (reference sequence). The length of the CDR3 is 12 residues. The CDR3 nucleotides read TGTGCCAGCTACAGGGGAGGTGGGGGCTACACCTTC. Encoded protein: CASYRGGGGYTF.

This clone was observed a single time. The chain has TRBV12-5 and TRBJ2-7; D remains unclear. Germline V CDR1 and CDR2: LGHNT, FRNRAP. CDR3 length: 12 amino acids. With 1 base removed from V and 6 bases from J, the gap between germline ends came to 7 bases. DNA for the CDR3: TGTGCTAGTGGTTTGGAATCTCGCGAGCAGTACTTC. It yields the protein CASGLESREQYF. The full variable domain, in which reference TRBV12-5 and TRBJ2-7 provide the parts outside the CDR3, is DARVTQTPRHKVTEMGQEVTMRCQPILGHNTVFWYRQTMMQGLELLAYFRNRAPLDDSGMPKDRFSAEMPDATLATLKIQPSEPRDSAVYFCASGLESREQYFGPGTRLTVT.

This chain joins TRBV27 and TRBJ1-2; no reliable D call. The CDR3 spans 17 residues. The germline V gene encodes CDR1 MNHEY and CDR2 SMNVEV (reference sequence). V was cut by 1 base and J by 0 bases, with 15 bases left in between. The CDR3 is CASSLLGRSSANYGYTF. CDR3 bases: TGTGCCAGCAGTTTATTGGGCAGGTCTTCAGCTAACTATGGCTACACCTTC.

This sequence joins TRBV9 and TRBJ2-3; D ambiguous. The CDR3 is 15 amino acids. CDR1 is SGDLS and CDR2 is YYNGEE in the germline V gene. Between the trimmed V and J ends, which lost 4 bases and 3 bases, there was a span of 15 bases. CDR3 sequence: CASSPIGSRTDTQYF. For the CDR3, the DNA is TGTGCCAGCAGCCCCATCGGGTCGAGGACAGATACGCAGTATTTT.